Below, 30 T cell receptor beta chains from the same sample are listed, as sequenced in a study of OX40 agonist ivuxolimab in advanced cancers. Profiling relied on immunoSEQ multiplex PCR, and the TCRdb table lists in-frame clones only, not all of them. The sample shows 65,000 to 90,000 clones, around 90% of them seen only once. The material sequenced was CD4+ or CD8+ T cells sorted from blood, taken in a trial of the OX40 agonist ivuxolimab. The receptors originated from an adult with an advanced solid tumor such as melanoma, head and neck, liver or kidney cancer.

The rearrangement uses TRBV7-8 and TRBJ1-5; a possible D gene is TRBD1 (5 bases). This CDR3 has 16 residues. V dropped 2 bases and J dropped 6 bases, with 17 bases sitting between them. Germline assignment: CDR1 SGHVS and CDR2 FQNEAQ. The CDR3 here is CASSLRPSGAGQPQHF. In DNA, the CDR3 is TGTGCCAGCAGCTTAAGGCCATCTGGGGCGGGTCAGCCCCAGCATTTT.

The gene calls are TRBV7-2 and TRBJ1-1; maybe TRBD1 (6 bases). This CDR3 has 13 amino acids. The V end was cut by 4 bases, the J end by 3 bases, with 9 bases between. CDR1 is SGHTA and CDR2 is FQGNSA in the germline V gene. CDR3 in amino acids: CASSSDRYTEAFF. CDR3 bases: TGTGCCAGCAGCTCGGACAGATACACTGAAGCTTTCTTT.

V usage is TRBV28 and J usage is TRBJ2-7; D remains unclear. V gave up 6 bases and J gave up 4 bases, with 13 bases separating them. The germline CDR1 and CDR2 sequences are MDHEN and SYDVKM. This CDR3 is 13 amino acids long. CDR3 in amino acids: CASSPVGWYEQYF. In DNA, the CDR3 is TGTGCCAGCAGCCCAGTGGGTTGGTACGAGCAGTACTTC.

CDR3 region: CASSTRRDNNEKLFF. Here the CDR3 DNA reads TGTGCCAGCAGTACCCGCCGGGACAATAATGAAAAACTGTTTTTT. This chain links TRBV6-6 with TRBJ1-4; D may be TRBD1 (6 bases). V lost 5 bases and J lost 4, with 14 bases in between. Germline CDR1 and CDR2: MNHNY and SVGAGI (reference sequence). The CDR3 is 15 residues long.

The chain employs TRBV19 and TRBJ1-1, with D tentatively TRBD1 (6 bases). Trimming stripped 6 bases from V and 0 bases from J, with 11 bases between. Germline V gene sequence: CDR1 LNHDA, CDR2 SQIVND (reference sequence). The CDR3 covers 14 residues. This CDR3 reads CASRKGGLNTEAFF. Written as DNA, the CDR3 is TGTGCCAGTAGGAAAGGGGGTTTGAACACTGAAGCTTTCTTT.

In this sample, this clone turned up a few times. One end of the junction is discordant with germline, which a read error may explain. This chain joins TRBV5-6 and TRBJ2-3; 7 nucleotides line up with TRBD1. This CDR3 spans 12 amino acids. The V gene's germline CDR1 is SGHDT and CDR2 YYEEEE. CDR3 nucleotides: TGTGCCAGCAGCCTGACGGGGACAGCTCCGCATTTT. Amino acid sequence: CASSLTGTAPHF.

In nucleotides, the CDR3 is TGTGCCAGCAGTCCGGACAGGAACTATGGCTACACCTTC. It is translated as CASSPDRNYGYTF. The chain uses TRBV6-1 and TRBJ1-2; 7 bases are a match to TRBD1. The CDR3 extends over 13 amino acids. V shed 5 bases, J shed 2 bases, and the junction held 2 bases outside the gene matches. CDR1 is MNHNS and CDR2 is SASEGT in the germline V gene.

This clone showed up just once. The DNA of the CDR3 is TGTGCCACCAGCAGAGAGGGGGCTGGTCAGCCCCAGCATTTT. As protein: CATSREGAGQPQHF. The chain couples TRBV15 to TRBJ1-5; D might be TRBD1 (6 bases). CDR1 is LNHNV, CDR2 YYDKDF, per germline (reference sequence). This CDR3 has 14 amino acids. Trimming left V 0 bases short and J 6 bases short, with 9 bases between.

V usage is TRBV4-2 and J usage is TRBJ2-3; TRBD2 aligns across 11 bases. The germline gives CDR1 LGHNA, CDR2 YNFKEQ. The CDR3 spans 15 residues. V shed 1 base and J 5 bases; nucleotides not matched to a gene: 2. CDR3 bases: TGTGCCAGCAGCCAAGTTAGCGGGAGGGGAGATACGCAGTATTTT. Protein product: CASSQVSGRGDTQYF.

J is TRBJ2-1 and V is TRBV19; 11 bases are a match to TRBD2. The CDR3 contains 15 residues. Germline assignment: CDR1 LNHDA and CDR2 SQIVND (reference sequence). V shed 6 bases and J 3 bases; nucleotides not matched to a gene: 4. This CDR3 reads CASRGLAEYYNEQFF. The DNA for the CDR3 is TGTGCCAGTAGGGGACTAGCGGAGTACTACAATGAGCAGTTCTTC.

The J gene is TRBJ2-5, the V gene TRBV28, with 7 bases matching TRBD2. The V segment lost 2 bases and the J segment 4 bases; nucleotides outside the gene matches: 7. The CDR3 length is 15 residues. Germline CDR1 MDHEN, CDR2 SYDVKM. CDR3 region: CASSLVGGVGETQYF. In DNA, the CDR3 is TGTGCCAGCAGTTTAGTGGGAGGGGTGGGAGAGACCCAGTACTTC. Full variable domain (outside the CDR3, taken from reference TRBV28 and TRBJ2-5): DVKVTQSSRYLVKRTGEKVFLECVQDMDHENMFWYRQDPGLGLRLIYFSYDVKMKEKGDIPEGYSVSREKKERFSLILESASTNQTSMYLCASSLVGGVGETQYFGPGTRLLVL.

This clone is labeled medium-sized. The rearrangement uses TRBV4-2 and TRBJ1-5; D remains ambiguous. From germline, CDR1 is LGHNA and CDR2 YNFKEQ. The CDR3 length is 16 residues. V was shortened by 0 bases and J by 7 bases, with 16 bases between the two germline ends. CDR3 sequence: CASSQEVAGGRQPQHF. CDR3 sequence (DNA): TGTGCCAGCAGCCAAGAAGTCGCGGGTGGGAGGCAGCCCCAGCATTTT.

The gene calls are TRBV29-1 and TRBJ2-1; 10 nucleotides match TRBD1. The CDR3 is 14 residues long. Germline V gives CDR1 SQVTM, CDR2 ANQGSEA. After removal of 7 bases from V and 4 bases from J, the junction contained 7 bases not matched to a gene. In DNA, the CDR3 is TGCAGCGCCCTGGGACAGGGGATTTACAATGAGCAGTTCTTC. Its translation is CSALGQGIYNEQFF.

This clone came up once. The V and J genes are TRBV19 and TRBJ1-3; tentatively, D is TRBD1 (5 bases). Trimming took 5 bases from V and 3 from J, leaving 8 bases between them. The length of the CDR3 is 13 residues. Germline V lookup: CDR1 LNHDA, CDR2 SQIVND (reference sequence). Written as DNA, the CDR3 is TGTGCCAGTAGTCCAGGGCGTGGAAACACCATATATTTT. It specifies CASSPGRGNTIYF.

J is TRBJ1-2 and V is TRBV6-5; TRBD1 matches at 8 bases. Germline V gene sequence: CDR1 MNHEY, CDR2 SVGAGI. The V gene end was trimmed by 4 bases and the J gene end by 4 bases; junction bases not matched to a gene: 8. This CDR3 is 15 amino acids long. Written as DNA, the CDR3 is TGTGCCAGCAGTTTAGGACAGGGTGAGGTCTATGGCTACACCTTC. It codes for CASSLGQGEVYGYTF.

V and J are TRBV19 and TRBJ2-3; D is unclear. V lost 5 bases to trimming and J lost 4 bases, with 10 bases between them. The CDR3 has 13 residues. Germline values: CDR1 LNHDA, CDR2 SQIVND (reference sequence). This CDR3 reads CASSQFTADTQYF. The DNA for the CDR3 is TGTGCCAGTAGTCAATTCACGGCAGATACGCAGTATTTT.

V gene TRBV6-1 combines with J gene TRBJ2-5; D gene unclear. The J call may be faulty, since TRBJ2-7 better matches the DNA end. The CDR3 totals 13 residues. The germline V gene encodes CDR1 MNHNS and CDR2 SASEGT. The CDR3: CASRSPTFYEQYF. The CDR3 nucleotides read TGTGCCAGCAGGAGCCCCACTTTCTACGAGCAGTACTTC.

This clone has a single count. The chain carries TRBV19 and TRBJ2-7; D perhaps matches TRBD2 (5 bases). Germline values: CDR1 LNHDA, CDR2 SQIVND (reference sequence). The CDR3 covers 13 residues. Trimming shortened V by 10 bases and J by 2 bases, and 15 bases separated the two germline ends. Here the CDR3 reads CATTSGSPYEQYF. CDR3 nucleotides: TGTGCCACCACCTCGGGGAGTCCCTACGAGCAGTACTTC.

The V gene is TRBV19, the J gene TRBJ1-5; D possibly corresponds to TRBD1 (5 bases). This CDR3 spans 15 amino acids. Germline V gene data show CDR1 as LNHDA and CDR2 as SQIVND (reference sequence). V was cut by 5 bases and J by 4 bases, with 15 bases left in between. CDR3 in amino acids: CASSLGLTVNQPQHF. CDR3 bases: TGTGCCAGTAGTCTGGGACTTACCGTTAATCAGCCCCAGCATTTT.

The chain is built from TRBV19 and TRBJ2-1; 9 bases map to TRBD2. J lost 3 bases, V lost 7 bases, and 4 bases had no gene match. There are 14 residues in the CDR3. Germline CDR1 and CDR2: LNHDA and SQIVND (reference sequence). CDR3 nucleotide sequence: TGTGCCAGTACGAAGCGGGAGGACTACAATGAGCAGTTCTTC. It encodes CASTKREDYNEQFF.

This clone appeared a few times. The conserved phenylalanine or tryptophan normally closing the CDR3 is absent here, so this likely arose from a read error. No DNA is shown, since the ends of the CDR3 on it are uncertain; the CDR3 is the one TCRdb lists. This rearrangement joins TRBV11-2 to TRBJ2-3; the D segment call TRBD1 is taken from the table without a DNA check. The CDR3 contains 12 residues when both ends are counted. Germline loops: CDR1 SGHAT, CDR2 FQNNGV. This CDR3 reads CASSLRGQGAVL.

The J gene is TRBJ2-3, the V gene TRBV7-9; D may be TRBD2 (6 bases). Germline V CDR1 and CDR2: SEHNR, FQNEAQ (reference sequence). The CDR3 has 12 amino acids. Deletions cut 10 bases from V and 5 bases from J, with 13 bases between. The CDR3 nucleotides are TGTGCCAATATCGGGAGTGGAGATACGCAGTATTTT. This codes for CANIGSGDTQYF.

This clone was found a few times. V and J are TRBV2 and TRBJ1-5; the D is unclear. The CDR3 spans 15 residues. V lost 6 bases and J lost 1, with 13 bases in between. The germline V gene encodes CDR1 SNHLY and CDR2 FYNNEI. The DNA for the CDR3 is TGTGCCAGCAGCACGGGGTTAGGGAGCAATCAGCCCCAGCATTTT. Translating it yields CASSTGLGSNQPQHF.

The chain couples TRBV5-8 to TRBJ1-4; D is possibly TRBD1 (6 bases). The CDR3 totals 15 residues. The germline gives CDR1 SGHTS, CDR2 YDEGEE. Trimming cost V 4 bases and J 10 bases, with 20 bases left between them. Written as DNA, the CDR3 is TGTGCCAGCAGCCGACAGGATGGGTTTTTTGCAAAACTGTTTTTT. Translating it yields CASSRQDGFFAKLFF.

CDR3 bases: TGTGCCAGCAGCTCTCCCCTAGCGGTATACGAGCAGTACTTC. The encoded protein is CASSSPLAVYEQYF. The V call is TRBV11-2, the J call TRBJ2-7; 7 positions match TRBD2. This CDR3 comprises 14 residues. Losses at the gene ends were 4 bases for V and 4 bases for J; bases not matched to a gene: 7. CDR1 and CDR2 from the germline V gene are SGHAT and FQNNGV.

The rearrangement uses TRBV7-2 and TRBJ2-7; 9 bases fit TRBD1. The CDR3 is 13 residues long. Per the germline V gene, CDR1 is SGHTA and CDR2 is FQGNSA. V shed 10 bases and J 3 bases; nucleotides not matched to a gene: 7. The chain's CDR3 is CATRRQGVYEQYF. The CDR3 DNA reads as TGTGCCACGAGGAGACAGGGGGTCTACGAGCAGTACTTC.

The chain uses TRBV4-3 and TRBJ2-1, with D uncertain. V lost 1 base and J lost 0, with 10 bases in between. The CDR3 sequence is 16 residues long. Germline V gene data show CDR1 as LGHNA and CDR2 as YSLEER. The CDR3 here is CASSQAAQISYNEQFF. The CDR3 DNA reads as TGCGCCAGCAGCCAAGCCGCACAAATCTCCTACAATGAGCAGTTCTTC.

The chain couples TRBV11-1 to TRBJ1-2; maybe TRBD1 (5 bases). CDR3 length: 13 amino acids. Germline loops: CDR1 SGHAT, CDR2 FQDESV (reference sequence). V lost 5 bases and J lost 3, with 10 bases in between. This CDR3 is CASSPVGDYGYTF. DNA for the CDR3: TGTGCCAGCAGCCCAGTGGGGGACTATGGCTACACCTTC.

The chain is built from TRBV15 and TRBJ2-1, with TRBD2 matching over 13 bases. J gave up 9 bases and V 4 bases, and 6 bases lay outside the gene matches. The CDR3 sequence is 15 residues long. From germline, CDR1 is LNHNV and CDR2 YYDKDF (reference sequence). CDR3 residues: CATSKLAGGPGEQFF. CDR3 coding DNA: TGTGCCACCAGCAAACTAGCGGGAGGGCCCGGTGAGCAGTTCTTC.

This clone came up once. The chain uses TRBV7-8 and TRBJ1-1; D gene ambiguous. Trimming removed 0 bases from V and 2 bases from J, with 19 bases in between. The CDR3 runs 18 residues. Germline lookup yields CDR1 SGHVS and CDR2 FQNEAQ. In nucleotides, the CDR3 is TGTGCCAGCAGCTTAGCGCGGCGACTCCGCAATTCCAACACTGAAGCTTTCTTT. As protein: CASSLARRLRNSNTEAFF.